One sample yielded the 30 T cell receptor beta chains listed below, sequenced in a study of shared clonotypes between healthy human individuals. Produced via immunoSEQ multiplex PCR; TCRdb's table is partial and in-frame only. Among about 1.5 million clones listed, 95% to 99% were seen once. Sequencing used naive CD4+ T cells sorted from blood. Described subset: CD45RA+ positively selected. The receptor set was obtained from a man under 40 in good health.

This sequence joins TRBV27 and TRBJ2-1, with D hard to call. V gave up 4 bases and J gave up 5 bases, with 9 bases separating them. CDR1 is MNHEY, CDR2 SMNVEV, per germline (reference sequence). This CDR3 comprises 13 residues. The CDR3 is CASSSRLNNEQFF. The CDR3 nucleotides are TGTGCCAGCAGTTCCCGACTGAACAATGAGCAGTTCTTC.

This chain links TRBV9 with TRBJ2-5; 9 bases map to TRBD1. This CDR3 contains 15 residues. The V gene's germline CDR1 is SGDLS and CDR2 YYNGEE. The trim removed 0 bases at V and 5 bases at J, leaving 5 bases unmatched. CDR3 sequence: CASSVAGTGIETQYF. In nucleotides, the CDR3 is TGTGCCAGCAGCGTAGCCGGGACAGGGATCGAGACCCAGTACTTC.

As for this clone: It is unclear where the CDR3 begins or ends on the DNA, so no DNA is shown, and the CDR3 is as TCRdb lists it. The J gene is TRBJ2-1, the V gene TRBV12-2; the table's D gene call, TRBD2, was not cross checked with the DNA. TRBV12-2 is flagged as a pseudogene. The CDR3 length equals 15 residues, ends included. The chain's CDR3 is CASSRSVAGGSEQFF.

This chain uses TRBV7-6 with TRBJ2-1; 9 nucleotides match TRBD2. This CDR3 is built from 15 residues. Germline CDR1 and CDR2: SGHVS and FNYEAQ. V was pared by 3 bases and J by 7 bases, with 7 bases of the junction left unmatched. DNA for the CDR3: TGTGCCAGCAGCTTGGGGACTAGCTCAGGGAATGAGCAGTTCTTC. Its translation is CASSLGTSSGNEQFF.

This sequence joins TRBV19 and TRBJ2-2, with D perhaps matching TRBD1 (6 bases). CDR1 and CDR2 from the germline V gene are LNHDA and SQIVND (reference sequence). CDR3 length equals 15 residues. Trimming removed 4 bases at V and 4 bases at J, with 13 bases between. The CDR3 region is CASSTLWGRTGELFF. The CDR3 nucleotides read TGTGCCAGTAGTACCCTCTGGGGGCGCACCGGGGAGCTGTTTTTT.

The V gene is TRBV29-1, the J gene TRBJ2-3; 10 bases are a match to TRBD1. Germline trimming cut 6 bases from V and 2 bases from J; bases unmatched to any gene: 8. CDR1 and CDR2 from the germline V gene are SQVTM and ANQGSEA. This CDR3 contains 15 residues. The CDR3 loop is CSVKTGQGNTDTQYF. The CDR3 DNA reads as TGCAGCGTAAAAACGGGACAGGGGAACACAGATACGCAGTATTTT.

J is TRBJ1-5 and V is TRBV2; D unresolved. This CDR3 has 13 residues. Germline V CDR1 and CDR2: SNHLY, FYNNEI. Trimming removed 7 bases at V and 0 bases at J, with 7 bases between. Written as DNA, the CDR3 is TGTGCCAGCATGGAGGATAGCAATCAGCCCCAGCATTTT. It codes for CASMEDSNQPQHF.

The V and J genes are TRBV27 and TRBJ2-1; 11 bases are shared with TRBD1. The ends lost 0 bases at V and 7 bases at J; junction bases unmatched: 2. Germline V gene sequence: CDR1 MNHEY, CDR2 SMNVEV (reference sequence). This CDR3 is built from 15 residues. CDR3 sequence reads: CASSLSDRGLNEQFF. CDR3 DNA sequence: TGTGCCAGCAGTTTATCGGACAGGGGGCTGAATGAGCAGTTCTTC.

The CDR3 DNA reads TGTGCCAGCAGAGGCTCAGGAGCGACTAATGAAAAACTGTTTTTT. Protein sequence: CASRGSGATNEKLFF. The gene calls are TRBV6-6 and TRBJ1-4; no firm D call. The germline gives CDR1 MNHNY, CDR2 SVGAGI (reference sequence). V shed 6 bases and J shed 2 bases, with 13 bases lying between them. The CDR3 runs 15 residues.

This rearrangement joins TRBV15 to TRBJ2-7, with D maybe TRBD2 (7 bases). The V end was cut by 1 base, the J end by 4 bases, with 14 bases between. Germline V CDR1 and CDR2: LNHNV, YYDKDF (reference sequence). The CDR3 length is 15 residues. The CDR3 spells CATSRGGGGSYEQYF. CDR3 nucleotides: TGTGCCACCAGCAGAGGGGGGGGCGGGAGTTACGAGCAGTACTTC.

The CDR3 reads CASSLDRINTEAFF. The CDR3 DNA follows: TGCGCCAGCAGCTTGGACAGGATTAACACTGAAGCTTTCTTT. The chain combines TRBV5-1 with TRBJ1-1; weak D call: TRBD1 (5 bases). Per the germline V gene, CDR1 is SGHRS and CDR2 is YFSETQ. This CDR3 has 14 residues. The V end lost 0 bases, the J end lost 2 bases, and 8 bases lay between the germline ends.

J is TRBJ1-1 and V is TRBV7-6; the D is unclear. CDR3 length: 13 residues. CDR1 is SGHVS, CDR2 FNYEAQ, per germline. V was cut by 0 bases and J by 7 bases, with 9 bases left in between. CDR3: CASSLAAGFEAFF. CDR3 bases: TGTGCCAGCAGCTTAGCGGCAGGATTTGAAGCTTTCTTT. The whole variable domain, filled in from reference TRBV7-6 and TRBJ1-1, reads GAGVSQSPRYKVTKRGQDVALRCDPISGHVSLYWYRQALGQGPEFLTYFNYEAQQDKSGLPNDRFSAERPEGSISTLTIQRTEQRDSAMYRCASSLAAGFEAFFGQGTRLTVV.

The rearrangement uses TRBV6-5 and TRBJ2-5, with D perhaps matching TRBD1 (6 bases). Trimming removed 5 bases at V and 7 bases at J, with 14 bases between. This CDR3 comprises 13 residues. CDR1 is MNHEY, CDR2 SVGAGI, per germline. The chain's CDR3 is CASSKTGVPTQYF. The CDR3, as DNA: TGTGCCAGCAGTAAGACAGGCGTTCCGACCCAGTACTTC.

The chain employs TRBV25-1 and TRBJ2-2, with a weak D call TRBD1 (6 bases). V lost 6 bases, J lost 3 bases, and 17 bases lay in between. This CDR3 is 16 amino acids long. CDR1 is MGHDK, CDR2 SYGVNS, per germline. Here the CDR3 reads CASRATGQIYTGELFF. As DNA, the CDR3 is TGTGCCAGCAGGGCTACTGGACAGATTTACACCGGGGAGCTGTTTTTT. The variable domain in full, with the rest retrieved from reference TRBV25-1 and TRBJ2-2, is EADIYQTPRYLVIGTGKKITLECSQTMGHDKMYWYQQDPGMELHLIHYSYGVNSTEKGDLSSESTVSRIRTEHFPLTLESARPSHTSQYLCASRATGQIYTGELFFGEGSRLTVL.

V and J are TRBV25-1 and TRBJ2-1, with D perhaps TRBD1 (7 bases). The CDR3 has 15 residues. CDR1 is MGHDK and CDR2 is SYGVNS in the germline V gene. Deletions cut 5 bases from V and 5 bases from J, with 16 bases between. DNA for the CDR3: TGTGCCAGCAGTCTCAGGGGGGTTTCTCACAATGAGCAGTTCTTC. Protein sequence: CASSLRGVSHNEQFF.

On this clone: Mismatch with germline at one junction end may stem from a read error. This chain connects TRBV7-2 to TRBJ2-7; D is unresolved. This CDR3 has 10 amino acids. Germline V gives CDR1 SGHTA, CDR2 FQGNSA. The CDR3 DNA follows: TGTGCCAGCAGCTTATTACTCCCCAGCTTC. Translating gives CASSLLLPSF.

The chain links TRBV7-6 to TRBJ1-5, with 9 bases that match TRBD1. V gave up 5 bases and J gave up 5 bases; unmatched junction bases: 7. Germline loops: CDR1 SGHVS, CDR2 FNYEAQ. CDR3 length: 15 amino acids. For the CDR3, the DNA is TGTGCCAGCAGCATCGGGACAGGGCAACATCAGCCCCAGCATTTT. Protein: CASSIGTGQHQPQHF.

In its sample, this clone was seen once. The rearrangement links TRBV29-1 to TRBJ1-2; no clear D gene. With 7 bases removed from V and 7 bases from J, the gap between germline ends came to 19 bases. Germline V gene sequence: CDR1 SQVTM, CDR2 ANQGSEA. This CDR3 has 13 residues. The CDR3 DNA reads as TGCAGCGCTCTTTGGAGTCCGCGGGGTGGCTACACCTTC. It translates to CSALWSPRGGYTF.

V gene TRBV5-1 combines with J gene TRBJ2-1, with 7 bases that match TRBD2. This CDR3 comprises 13 residues. Germline-derived CDR1 and CDR2 are SGHRS and YFSETQ. V was clipped by 1 base and J by 6 bases; unmatched bases: 1. CDR3 protein: CASSLRLANEQFF. In DNA, the CDR3 is TGCGCCAGCAGCTTGAGACTAGCCAATGAGCAGTTCTTC.

The chain recombines TRBV28 with TRBJ1-5; D unclear. Trimming took 9 bases from V and 1 from J, leaving 16 bases between them. The CDR3 loop spans 15 amino acids. Germline V gene data show CDR1 as MDHEN and CDR2 as SYDVKM. The CDR3 DNA is TGTGCCAGTTTTGGTTTGGCTAGAAGCAATCAGCCCCAGCATTTT. This sequence encodes CASFGLARSNQPQHF.

This rearrangement joins TRBV5-4 to TRBJ2-3; 10 positions agree with TRBD2. The CDR3 loop spans 17 amino acids. Trimming at V came to 4 bases and at J to 4 bases, leaving 12 bases not matched to a gene. The germline CDR1 and CDR2 sequences are SGHNT and YYREEE (reference sequence). For the CDR3, the DNA is TGTGCCAGCAGCAAGCCAGGACTAGCGGCTAGACCAGATACGCAGTATTTT. This codes for CASSKPGLAARPDTQYF.

The rearrangement links TRBV7-2 to TRBJ2-1, with D uncertain. Germline V gene sequence: CDR1 SGHTA, CDR2 FQGNSA. This CDR3 region has 15 residues. V lost 3 bases to trimming and J lost 1 base, with 10 bases between them. DNA of the CDR3: TGTGCCAGCAGCTTGGGAATTCAGTCCTACAATGAGCAGTTCTTC. Translated, it gives CASSLGIQSYNEQFF. Filled out from reference TRBV7-2 and TRBJ2-1, the complete variable domain reads GAGVSQSPSNKVTEKGKDVELRCDPISGHTALYWYRQSLGQGLEFLIYFQGNSAPDKSGLPSDRFSAERTGGSVSTLTIQRTQQEDSAVYLCASSLGIQSYNEQFFGPGTRLTVL.

The chain uses TRBV28 and TRBJ1-5; D is uncertain. The CDR3 extends over 13 amino acids. V lost 5 bases, J lost 4 bases, and 9 bases lay in between. The germline V gene has CDR1 MDHEN and CDR2 SYDVKM. The CDR3 nucleotides are TGTGCCAGCAGTGGAGGGAGGAATCAGCCCCAGCATTTT. Translation: CASSGGRNQPQHF.

V gene TRBV27 combines with J gene TRBJ2-7, with 14 bases matching TRBD2. This CDR3 has 15 amino acids. Trimming cost V 5 bases and J 6 bases; bases outside gene matches: 6. Germline V CDR1 and CDR2: MNHEY, SMNVEV (reference sequence). The CDR3, as DNA: TGTGCCAGCAGTCCCGGGACTAGCGGGAGTAGCGAGCAGTACTTC. Its protein is CASSPGTSGSSEQYF.

The chain employs TRBV5-1 and TRBJ2-7, with 9 positions matching TRBD1. The junction had 20 bases not matched to a gene; V was cut back by 1 base and J by 3 bases. Germline CDR1 and CDR2: SGHRS and YFSETQ. CDR3 length: 20 residues. The CDR3, as DNA: TGCGCCAGCAGCTTGAGGCCACCGGGACAGGGAACCAAAACGGGCTACGAGCAGTACTTC. Amino acid sequence: CASSLRPPGQGTKTGYEQYF.

This clone showed up just once. Other DNA sequences of this sample code for an identical CDR3. V gene TRBV28 combines with J gene TRBJ2-3; unclear D gene. V shed 5 bases and J shed 2 bases, with 8 bases lying between them. The CDR3 spans 13 residues. CDR1 and CDR2 (germline): MDHEN, SYDVKM. CDR3 residues: CASSLGSTDTQYF. The CDR3 region has the DNA TGTGCCAGCAGTCTGGGGTCCACAGATACGCAGTATTTT.

The CDR3 spells CASSWGRGSLTLNTEAFF. The CDR3 DNA reads TGCGCCAGCAGCTGGGGGAGGGGCAGCCTAACCTTGAACACTGAAGCTTTCTTT. This sequence joins TRBV5-1 and TRBJ1-1; possible D gene TRBD1, 5 bases. CDR1 and CDR2 (germline): SGHRS, YFSETQ. The ends were cut back, 3 bases at V and 0 bases at J, with 21 bases in the middle. The CDR3 totals 18 residues.

The chain joins TRBV2 to TRBJ2-7; D possibly corresponds to TRBD1 (5 bases). The V gene lost 4 bases and the J gene lost 2 bases, with 12 bases spanning the gap. The CDR3 is 14 amino acids. The germline V gene has CDR1 SNHLY and CDR2 FYNNEI. The CDR3 nucleotides read TGTGCCAGCAGTGTGGGCAGGACAACCTACGAGCAGTACTTC. Translating it yields CASSVGRTTYEQYF.

The gene calls are TRBV27 and TRBJ2-3; D might be TRBD2 (6 bases). This CDR3 comprises 15 residues. V was shortened by 5 bases and J by 4 bases, with 16 bases between the two germline ends. Germline V gene data show CDR1 as MNHEY and CDR2 as SMNVEV (reference sequence). The CDR3 spells CASSRGWAQADTQYF. CDR3 DNA sequence: TGTGCCAGCAGTCGGGGGTGGGCCCAAGCAGATACGCAGTATTTT.

This rearrangement joins TRBV5-1 to TRBJ2-7; no reliable D call. The CDR3 runs 12 residues. Germline assignment: CDR1 SGHRS and CDR2 YFSETQ. V was trimmed by 2 bases and J by 6 bases, leaving 9 bases between them. CDR3 sequence: CASSFAGSEQYF. The CDR3 DNA reads TGCGCCAGCAGCTTCGCCGGTAGCGAGCAGTACTTC.